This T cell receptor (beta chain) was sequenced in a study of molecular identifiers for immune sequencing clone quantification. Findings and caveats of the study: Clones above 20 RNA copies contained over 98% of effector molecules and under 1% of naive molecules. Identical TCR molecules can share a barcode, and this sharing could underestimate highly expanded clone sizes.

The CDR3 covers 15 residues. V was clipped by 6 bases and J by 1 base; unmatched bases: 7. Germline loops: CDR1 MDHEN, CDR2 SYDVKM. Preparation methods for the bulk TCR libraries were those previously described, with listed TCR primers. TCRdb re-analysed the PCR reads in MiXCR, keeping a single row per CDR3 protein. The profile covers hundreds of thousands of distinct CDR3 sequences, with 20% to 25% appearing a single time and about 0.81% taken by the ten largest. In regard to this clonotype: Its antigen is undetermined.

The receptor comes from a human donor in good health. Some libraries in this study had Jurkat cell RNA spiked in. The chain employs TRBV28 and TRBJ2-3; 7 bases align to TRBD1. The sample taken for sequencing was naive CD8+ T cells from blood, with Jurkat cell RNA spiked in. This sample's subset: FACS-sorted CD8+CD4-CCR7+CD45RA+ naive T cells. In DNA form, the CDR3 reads TGTGCCAGCAGATCCGGGACAGAGGGCACAGATACGCAGTATTTT. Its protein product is CASRSGTEGTDTQYF.